What follows are 20 T cell receptor beta chains derived from one specimen sequenced in a study of beta chain features in type 1 diabetes (dated by TCRdb to the late 2010s). The method was the immunoSEQ multiplex PCR assay. All of the isolated RNA was reverse transcribed with the High Capacity cDNA Reverse Transcription Kit, so expressed TCRB transcripts were sequenced. TCRdb stores this immuneACCESS table with in-frame sequences only. Part of the clones is absent; in the studies checked, under half of the shortfall reflects unresolved V genes, and no reason is known for the rest. In this sample the table shows 150,000 to 200,000 clones, roughly 9.1% of which occur a single time. 2% to 2.5% of the sample belongs to the ten largest clones. Sequenced material: central memory CD4+ T cells from blood. Receptors originate from a woman between 18 and 29 years old in good health.

A few counts support this clone. The chain employs TRBV2 and TRBJ2-7, with 12 bases that match TRBD2. The V gene's germline CDR1 is SNHLY and CDR2 FYNNEI. The CDR3 contains 12 residues. The trim removed 11 bases at V and 5 bases at J, leaving 4 bases unmatched. The CDR3 nucleotides read TGTGCCTGCCGACTAGCGGGAGACGAGCAGTACTTC. This translates into CACRLAGDEQYF.

This clone was seen only a few times. The rearrangement links TRBV6-4 to TRBJ2-7, with TRBD2 matching over 8 bases. CDR1 MRHNA and CDR2 SNTAGT come from the germline V gene. The CDR3 contains 14 residues. With V trimmed by 1 base and J by 3 bases, 2 bases remained unmatched. The CDR3 region is CASSDLSGSYEQYF. The CDR3 bases are TGTGCCAGCAGTGACTTGAGCGGGAGCTACGAGCAGTACTTC.

A few counts support this clone. The chain has TRBV5-1 and TRBJ1-2; tentative D call: TRBD1 (5 bases). Looked up from germline, CDR1 is SGHRS and CDR2 is YFSETQ. Trimming stripped 0 bases from V and 2 bases from J, with 8 bases between. The CDR3 runs to 14 residues. The DNA for the CDR3 is TGCGCCAGCAGCTTGGCCGGGGGGAACTATGGCTACACCTTC. As protein: CASSLAGGNYGYTF. Variable domain in full (rest from reference TRBV5-1 and TRBJ1-2): KAGVTQTPRYLIKTRGQQVTLSCSPISGHRSVSWYQQTPGQGLQFLFEYFSETQRNKGNFPGRFSGRQFSNSRSEMNVSTLELGDSALYLCASSLAGGNYGYTFGSGTRLTVV.

A few counts support this clone. V and J are TRBV7-2 and TRBJ1-2; D gene uncertain. Germline V CDR1 and CDR2: SGHTA, FQGNSA. V was cut by 4 bases and J by 7 bases, with 19 bases left in between. The CDR3 has 15 residues. The chain's CDR3 is CASSSKGGGGSGYTF. The CDR3 DNA reads as TGTGCCAGCAGCTCCAAGGGAGGAGGAGGAAGTGGCTACACCTTC.

The chain links TRBV5-4 to TRBJ2-2; D is undetermined. V was clipped by 1 base and J by 1 base, with 8 bases between them. Germline lookup yields CDR1 SGHNT and CDR2 YYREEE (reference sequence). CDR3 length: 15 amino acids. CDR3 sequence: CASSLSHGNTGELFF. CDR3 bases: TGTGCCAGCAGCTTGAGCCACGGGAACACCGGGGAGCTGTTTTTT.

The chain joins TRBV2 to TRBJ1-5; 8 nucleotides align to TRBD1. The germline V gene has CDR1 SNHLY and CDR2 FYNNEI. Trimming took 4 bases from V and 6 from J; bases not matched to a gene: 5. This CDR3 region has 14 residues. The CDR3 nucleotides read TGTGCCAGCAGTGGGACAGGGAGGGGTCAGCCCCAGCATTTT. Protein product: CASSGTGRGQPQHF.

The rearrangement links TRBV30 to TRBJ2-1, with TRBD1 identical over 7 bases. With V trimmed by 1 base and J by 8 bases, 5 bases remained unmatched. CDR3 length equals 13 residues. Germline V CDR1 and CDR2: GTSNPN, SVGIG (reference sequence). In DNA, the CDR3 is TGTGCCTGGAGTGGACAGGGCGGGCATGAGCAGTTCTTC. Translation gives CAWSGQGGHEQFF.

This clone has a count of ten or more. The chain combines TRBV7-9 with TRBJ2-1; 8 bases map to TRBD2. CDR3 length equals 16 residues. CDR1 is SEHNR, CDR2 FQNEAQ, per germline (reference sequence). The ends lost 0 bases at V and 5 bases at J; junction bases unmatched: 6. The CDR3 DNA sequence: TGTGCCAGCAGCTTAGCGAAACTAGCGGTTGACAATGAGCAGTTCTTC. Its protein product is CASSLAKLAVDNEQFF.

This clone has just a few counts. The chain couples TRBV2 to TRBJ2-7; 7 nucleotides agree with TRBD2. This CDR3 region has 15 residues. Germline loops: CDR1 SNHLY, CDR2 FYNNEI. V shed 3 bases and J 1 base; nucleotides not matched to a gene: 6. In nucleotides, the CDR3 is TGTGCCAGCAGTGAGGTAGCAGCGGGATCCTACGAGCAGTACTTC. The encoded protein is CASSEVAAGSYEQYF.

V usage is TRBV12-5 and J usage is TRBJ1-1, with a tentative D call TRBD1 (6 bases). The V gene's germline CDR1 is LGHNT and CDR2 FRNRAP. Trimming cost V 5 bases and J 1 base, with 11 bases left between them. This CDR3 has 14 residues. CDR3 amino acids: CASGASTGNTEAFF. The CDR3 coding sequence is TGTGCTAGTGGTGCCTCGACAGGGAACACTGAAGCTTTCTTT.

V gene TRBV2 combines with J gene TRBJ2-3; TRBD2 aligns across 8 bases. Looked up from germline, CDR1 is SNHLY and CDR2 is FYNNEI. The CDR3 has 12 residues. Trimming at V came to 7 bases and at J to 10 bases, leaving 7 bases not matched to a gene. CDR3 nucleotides: TGTGCCAGCATAGGGGAGCGGGGGTCGCAGTATTTT. The encoded protein is CASIGERGSQYF.

This clone occurred many times. The chain couples TRBV7-2 to TRBJ1-2; 8 nucleotides match TRBD1. The V and J ends lost 3 bases and 4 bases, in that order; junction bases with no gene match: 4. Germline V gene data show CDR1 as SGHTA and CDR2 as FQGNSA. The CDR3 has 14 residues. In DNA, the CDR3 is TGTGCCAGCAGCTTTGGACAGGGCCTCTATGGCTACACCTTC. Its protein product is CASSFGQGLYGYTF.

In this sample, this clone turned up a few times. This sequence joins TRBV10-3 and TRBJ1-1, with D possibly TRBD1 on 5 matching bases. The V gene lost 3 bases and the J gene lost 1 base, with 9 bases spanning the gap. The germline CDR1 and CDR2 sequences are ENHRY and SYGVKD. This CDR3 has 14 amino acids. The CDR3 coding sequence is TGTGCCATCAGTGACAGGGCAGGGAACACTGAAGCTTTCTTT. It specifies CAISDRAGNTEAFF.

This clone was found a few times. The sample contains more than one DNA sequence encoding this CDR3. This chain connects TRBV21-1 to TRBJ2-3; the table's D call TRBD1 went unverified against the DNA. TRBV21-1 is a recognized pseudogene. CDR3 size: 11 residues. CDR3 DNA sequence: TGTGCCAGCAGCCCAGCAGATACGCAGTATTTT. This translates into CASSPADTQYF.

This clone was detected many times. The rearrangement uses TRBV30 and TRBJ1-2; 10 bases are a match to TRBD1. CDR1 is GTSNPN and CDR2 is SVGIG in the germline V gene (reference sequence). With 5 bases clipped from V and 5 bases from J, the junction kept 5 bases outside the gene matches. This CDR3 region has 13 residues. CDR3 coding DNA: TGTGCCTGGGAAGACAGGGGGCTTTATGGCTACACCTTC. This sequence encodes CAWEDRGLYGYTF.

This clone has only a few counts. The J gene is TRBJ1-1, the V gene TRBV14, with D unresolved. Germline CDR1 SGHDN, CDR2 FVKESK. V was trimmed by 4 bases and J by 0 bases, leaving 12 bases between them. This CDR3 region has 15 residues. CDR3 in amino acids: CASSLLGGLNTEAFF. DNA for the CDR3: TGTGCCAGCAGCCTGCTAGGCGGTCTGAACACTGAAGCTTTCTTT. The full variable domain, in which reference TRBV14 and TRBJ1-1 provide the parts outside the CDR3, is EAGVTQFPSHSVIEKGQTVTLRCDPISGHDNLYWYRRVMGKEIKFLLHFVKESKQDESGMPNNRFLAERTGGTYSTLKVQPAELEDSGVYFCASSLLGGLNTEAFFGQGTRLTVV.

The CDR3 reads CASSPRQRGVGETQYF. The CDR3 nucleotides read TGCGCCAGCAGCCCACGGCAGCGGGGGGTAGGGGAGACCCAGTACTTC. The V and J genes are TRBV5-1 and TRBJ2-5; 9 bases fit TRBD2. The length of the CDR3 is 16 residues. Germline trimming cut 4 bases from V and 5 bases from J; bases unmatched to any gene: 12. Germline CDR1 and CDR2: SGHRS and YFSETQ.

This chain connects TRBV27 to TRBJ1-2, with unresolved D. CDR1 MNHEY and CDR2 SMNVEV come from the germline V gene (reference sequence). The V end was cut by 2 bases, the J end by 7 bases, with 14 bases between. The CDR3 has 14 residues. CDR3 nucleotides: TGTGCCAGCAGTTTAACGACTCACACGAGTGGCTACACCTTC. It encodes CASSLTTHTSGYTF.

The V gene is TRBV4-3, the J gene TRBJ1-6, with TRBD1 as a possible D gene (5 bases). The V and J ends lost 3 bases and 11 bases respectively, with 11 bases between them. Germline CDR1 is LGHNA and CDR2 is YSLEER. The CDR3 loop spans 13 amino acids. Here the CDR3 DNA reads TGCGCCAGCAGCCAGTTTACAGGAACACCCCTCCACTTT. Residues: CASSQFTGTPLHF.

This clone has just a few counts. The V call is TRBV5-1, the J call TRBJ2-5; D is possibly TRBD1 (5 bases). The V end was cut by 1 base, the J end by 2 bases, with 6 bases between. This CDR3 has 13 residues. The germline CDR1 and CDR2 sequences are SGHRS and YFSETQ. CDR3 coding DNA: TGCGCCAGCAGCTTGAGACAGCAAGAGACCCAGTACTTC. Its protein product is CASSLRQQETQYF. The full variable domain, rest sourced from reference TRBV5-1 and TRBJ2-5, is KAGVTQTPRYLIKTRGQQVTLSCSPISGHRSVSWYQQTPGQGLQFLFEYFSETQRNKGNFPGRFSGRQFSNSRSEMNVSTLELGDSALYLCASSLRQQETQYFGPGTRLLVL.